A selection of T cell receptor beta chains follows, all from one sample in a study of immune evolution from preneoplasia to lung adenocarcinoma. Sequenced by immunoSEQ multiplex PCR; TCRdb stores in-frame clones only, minus some. This sample has about 14,000 clones, with more than 75% found just once. Sequenced input: FFPE minimally invasive lung adenocarcinoma tissue. These receptors all stem from a person aged 60-80 years with lung adenocarcinoma. Each CDR3 is given with its conserved first and last residue. D genes are given only for firm matches. For some rows the clone size is stated as once, few or many, or as a class when expanded; others skip it.

d_call clone_size j_call v_call cdr3_nt cdr3_aa
TRBD1 - TRBJ2-3 TRBV5-4 TGTGCCAGCAGCTTCTCATTAGGACAGGGAGAGGGCACAGATACGCAGTATTTT CASSFSLGQGEGTDTQYF
- - TRBJ2-3 TRBV7-9 TGTGCCAGCAGCTCCACAAAGGATACGCAGTATTTT CASSSTKDTQYF
TRBD2 - TRBJ2-3 TRBV6-4 TGTGCCAGCAGTGACGCGGCGGGGGGACCTACAGATACGCAGTATTTT CASSDAAGGPTDTQYF
TRBD1 - TRBJ2-7 TRBV11-3 TGTGCCAGCAGCTTTCGTGGGACAGCGGACTACGAGCAGTACTTC CASSFRGTADYEQYF
- once TRBJ2-1 TRBV9 TGTGCCAGCAGCGCGCTCCGGGACCCCCCGGCTGAGCAGTTCTTC CASSALRDPPAEQFF
TRBD1 - TRBJ2-1 TRBV7-2 TGTGCCAGCAGCTTAGCGGGGACAGCCTACAATGAGCAGTTCTTC CASSLAGTAYNEQFF
- - TRBJ2-5 TRBV5-1 TGCGCCAGCAGCTTGGCCGGGAGAGCAGAAGAAGAGACCCAGTACTTC CASSLAGRAEEETQYF
- once TRBJ1-6 TRBV19 TGTGCCAGTAGTCTCGACGGGGGGGCCGTTAATTCACCCCTCCACTTT CASSLDGGAVNSPLHF
TRBD1 - TRBJ1-4 TRBV5-1 TGCGCCAGCAGCCTAACAGGGGCTAATGAAAAACTGTTTTTT CASSLTGANEKLFF
- - TRBJ1-1 TRBV6-5 TGTGCCAGCAGTTTAGGAGGTAGGGTTTCGGCTGAAGCTTTCTTT CASSLGGRVSAEAFF
TRBD1 once TRBJ2-5 TRBV11-3 TGTGCCAGCAGCGGCAGCGGTAGGGGGCACCAAGGGACCCAGTACTTC CASSGSGRGHQGTQYF
- few TRBJ1-3 TRBV10-3 TGTGCCATCAGGCCAGGGTACTCTGGAAACACCATATATTTT CAIRPGYSGNTIYF
TRBD1 - TRBJ2-5 TRBV4-1 TGCGCCAGCAGCCGATCGGACAGGGGAGAGACCCAGTACTTC CASSRSDRGETQYF
TRBD2 - TRBJ2-3 TRBV6-1 TGTGCCAGCGGGACTAGCGGGGCCACAGATACGCAGTATTTT CASGTSGATDTQYF
- - TRBJ2-7 TRBV9 TGTGCCAGCAGCCCGTTGAGTTTAGGGGGACACGAGCAGTACTTC CASSPLSLGGHEQYF
- - TRBJ1-2 TRBV19 TGTGCCAGTAGTCCAGGATCGACAGCCTTCTATGGCTACACCTTC CASSPGSTAFYGYTF
TRBD2 - TRBJ2-2 TRBV11-3 TGTGCCAGCAGCTGGGGGACTAGCGGAACCGGGGAGCTGTTTTTT CASSWGTSGTGELFF
TRBD1 - TRBJ1-2 TRBV6-5 TGTGCCAGCAGTTCCCGGACAGGGGCCAACTATGGCTACACCTTC CASSSRTGANYGYTF
- - TRBJ2-1 TRBV28 TGTGCCAGCAGTTTGGGACAGCAGTTCTTC CASSLGQQFF
- - TRBJ1-1 TRBV4-1 TGCGCCAGCAGCCAAGATGGGCAGGTAATCGACGCGGGGACTGAAGCTTTCTTT CASSQDGQVIDAGTEAFF
- - TRBJ2-1 TRBV9 TGTGCCAGCAGCCCACTCGGGAACAATGAGCAGTTCTTC CASSPLGNNEQFF
TRBD1 - TRBJ2-2 TRBV5-4 TGTGCCAGCAGCTTGGCCGCAGGGGGCGGCACCGGGGAGCTGTTTTTT CASSLAAGGGTGELFF
TRBD2 - TRBJ2-3 TRBV7-7 TGTGCTAGCAGCCAAGTAGCGGGAGGGGGAGATACGCAGTATTTT CASSQVAGGGDTQYF
- - TRBJ2-1 TRBV7-2 TGTGCCAGCAGCTATAGCAGTTACAATGAGCAGTTCTTC CASSYSSYNEQFF
- - TRBJ2-2 TRBV5-1 TGCGCCAGCAGCTTGAGGGACTTCCCGTTGGGCGGGGAGCTGTTTTTT CASSLRDFPLGGELFF
TRBD2 few TRBJ2-3 TRBV6-4 TGTGCCAGCAGTGACGGACTAGACACAGATACGCAGTATTTT CASSDGLDTDTQYF
- - TRBJ1-4 TRBV30 TGTGCCTGGAGCCGGACCTATAATGAAAAACTGTTTTTT CAWSRTYNEKLFF
- - TRBJ1-2 TRBV18 TGTGCCAGCTCACCCCTTAAGGACCCCTCTTCCGGTCGTGGCTACACCTTC CASSPLKDPSSGRGYTF
- - TRBJ1-2 TRBV28 TGTGCCAGCAGAGACCATGACAGCCCCGGACTCTACTATGGCTACACCTTC CASRDHDSPGLYYGYTF